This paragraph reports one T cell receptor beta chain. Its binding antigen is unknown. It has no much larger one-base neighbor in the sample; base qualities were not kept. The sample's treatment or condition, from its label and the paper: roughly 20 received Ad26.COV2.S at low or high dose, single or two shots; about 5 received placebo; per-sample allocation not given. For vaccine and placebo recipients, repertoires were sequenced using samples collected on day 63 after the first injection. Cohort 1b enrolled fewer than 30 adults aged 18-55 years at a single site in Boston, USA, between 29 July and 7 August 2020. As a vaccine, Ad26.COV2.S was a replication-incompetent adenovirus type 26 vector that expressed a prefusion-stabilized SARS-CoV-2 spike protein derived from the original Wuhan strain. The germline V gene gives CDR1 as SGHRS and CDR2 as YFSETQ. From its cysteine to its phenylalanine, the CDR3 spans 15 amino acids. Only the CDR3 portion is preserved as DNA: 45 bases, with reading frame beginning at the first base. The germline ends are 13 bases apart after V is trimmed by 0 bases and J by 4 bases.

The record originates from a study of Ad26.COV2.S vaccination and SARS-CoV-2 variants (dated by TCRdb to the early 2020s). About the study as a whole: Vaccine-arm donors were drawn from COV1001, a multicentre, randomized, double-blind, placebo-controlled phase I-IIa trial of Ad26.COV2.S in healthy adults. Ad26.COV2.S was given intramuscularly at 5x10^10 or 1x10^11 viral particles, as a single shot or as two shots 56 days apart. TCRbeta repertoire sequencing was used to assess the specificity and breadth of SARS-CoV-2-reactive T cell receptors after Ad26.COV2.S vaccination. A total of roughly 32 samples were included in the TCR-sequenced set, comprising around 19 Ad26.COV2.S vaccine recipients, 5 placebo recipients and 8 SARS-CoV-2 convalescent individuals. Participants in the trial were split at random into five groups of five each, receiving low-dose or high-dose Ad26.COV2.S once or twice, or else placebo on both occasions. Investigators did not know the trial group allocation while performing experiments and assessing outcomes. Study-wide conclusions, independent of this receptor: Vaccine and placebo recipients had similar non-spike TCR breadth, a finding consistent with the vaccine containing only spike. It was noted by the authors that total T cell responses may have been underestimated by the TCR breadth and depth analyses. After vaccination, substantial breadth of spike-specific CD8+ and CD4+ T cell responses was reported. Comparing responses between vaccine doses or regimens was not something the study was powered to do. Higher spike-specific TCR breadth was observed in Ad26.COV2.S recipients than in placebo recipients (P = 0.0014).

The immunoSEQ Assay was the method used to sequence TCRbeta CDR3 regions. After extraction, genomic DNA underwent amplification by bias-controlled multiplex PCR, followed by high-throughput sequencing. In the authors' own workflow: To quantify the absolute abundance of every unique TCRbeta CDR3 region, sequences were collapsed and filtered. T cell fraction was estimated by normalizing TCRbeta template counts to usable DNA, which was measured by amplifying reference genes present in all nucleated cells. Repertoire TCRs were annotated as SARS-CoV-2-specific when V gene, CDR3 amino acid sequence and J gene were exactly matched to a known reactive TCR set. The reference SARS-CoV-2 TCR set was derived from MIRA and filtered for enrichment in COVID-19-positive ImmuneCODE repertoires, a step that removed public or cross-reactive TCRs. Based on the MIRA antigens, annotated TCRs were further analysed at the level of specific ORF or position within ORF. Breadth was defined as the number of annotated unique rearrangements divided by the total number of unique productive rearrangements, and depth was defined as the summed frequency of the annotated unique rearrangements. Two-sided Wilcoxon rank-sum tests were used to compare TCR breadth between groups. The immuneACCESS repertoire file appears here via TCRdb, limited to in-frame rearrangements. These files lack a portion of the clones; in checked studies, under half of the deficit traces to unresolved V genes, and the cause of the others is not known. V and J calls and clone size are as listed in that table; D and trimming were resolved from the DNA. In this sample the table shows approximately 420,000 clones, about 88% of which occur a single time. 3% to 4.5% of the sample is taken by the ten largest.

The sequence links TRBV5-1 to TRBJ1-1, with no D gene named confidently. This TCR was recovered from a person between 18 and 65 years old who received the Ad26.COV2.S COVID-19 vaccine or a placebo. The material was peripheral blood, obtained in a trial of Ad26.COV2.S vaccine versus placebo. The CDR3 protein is CASSLALGGGTEAFF. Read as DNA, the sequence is TGCGCCAGCAGCTTGGCTCTGGGTGGTGGCACTGAAGCTTTCTTT.